Listed below are T cell receptor beta chains from one sample, sequenced in a study of T-cell reconstitution after alpha-beta-depleted transplantation in children. MiXCR was run by TCRdb on the PCR reads, yielding one entry per CDR3 protein. The sample gives some 530,000 distinct CDR3 sequences, under 15% of which show up once; around 6.1% is in the top ten. The sample in question was PBMCs from the stem cell graft donor, obtained from the stem cell graft. The receptors come from a human donor who donated a stem cell graft to a child with combined immunodeficiency. The CDR3 runs from the conserved cysteine through the conserved F or W. Rows give clone size only sometimes, using once, few, many, or a class for an expanded clone.

TRBJ2-2,many,TRBV6-1,CASSKGQVTDGELFF
TRBJ2-5,few,TRBV5-1,CASSLYGTSVQETQYF
TRBJ2-5,few,TRBV24-1,CATSDLGTSGANQETQYF
TRBJ2-3,many,TRBV20-1,CSAIPSGRTDTQYF
TRBJ2-4,many,TRBV12-3/TRBV12-4,CASSGGRRDIQYF
TRBJ2-5,many,TRBV15,CATSREGYQETQYF
TRBJ2-3,few,TRBV24-1,CATPREPTDTQYF
TRBJ2-3,few,TRBV29-1,CSVAGQVTDTQYF
TRBJ1-6,few,TRBV12-3/TRBV12-4,CASSQTGVSSPLHF
TRBJ2-3,few,TRBV7-3,CASSWGLASDTQYF
TRBJ2-3,few,TRBV5-1,CASSSRGLAGITDTQYF
TRBJ2-3,few,TRBV4-3,CASSPGTSGLTDTQYF
TRBJ2-4,NA,TRBV5-1,CASSAYRSDIQYF
TRBJ2-3,few,TRBV9,CASSVAGLGTDTQYF
TRBJ2-1,few,TRBV11-2,CASSLEWSPPLNEQFF
TRBJ2-5,many,TRBV7-2,CASSLGPGLQETQYF
TRBJ2-2,many,TRBV12-3/TRBV12-4,CASVASANTGELFF
TRBJ2-7,NA,TRBV18,CASFPTGRVNEQYF
TRBJ2-7,many,TRBV20-1,CSASKREGTYSYEQYF
TRBJ2-3,NA,TRBV7-9,CASSFSGGPDTQYF
TRBJ2-1,few,TRBV4-3,CASSPNFGQYNEQFF
TRBJ1-3,NA,TRBV7-9,CASSMYRGAGNTIYF
TRBJ2-2,NA,TRBV11-2,CASSPSQFAPTLAGELFF
TRBJ2-7,NA,TRBV5-1,CASSLGWEQDEQYF
TRBJ1-1,NA,TRBV6-2/TRBV6-3,CASRRLQTDTEAFF
TRBJ1-5,NA,TRBV29-1,CSARLSNQPQHF
TRBJ2-1,NA,TRBV5-6,CASSLVGQWEVYEQFF
TRBJ2-1,NA,TRBV12-3/TRBV12-4,CASSFLASGGSYNEQFF
TRBJ2-1,many,TRBV20-1,CSVPLRESPHNEQFF
TRBJ2-5,many,TRBV7-2,CASSLAAGETQYF
TRBJ2-1,few,TRBV4-2,CASSQEGDLSPPEQFF
TRBJ2-1,many,TRBV12-3/TRBV12-4,CASSPWTSGSHEQFF
TRBJ2-1,NA,TRBV7-2,CASSTSTALPVF
TRBJ2-7,few,TRBV20-1,CSARDTATTGRWDRSEQYF
TRBJ2-1,few,TRBV6-2/TRBV6-3,CASSDRGPSNEQFF
TRBJ2-7,many,TRBV28,CASSWGGTSYEQYF
TRBJ1-5,NA,TRBV12-3/TRBV12-4,CASSPRDDQPQHF
TRBJ2-1,NA,TRBV2,CASSAQGGRAYNEQFF
TRBJ2-1,NA,TRBV6-2/TRBV6-3,CASSFTTSRGDEQFF
TRBJ2-5,few,TRBV7-9,CASSLTDQETQYF
TRBJ2-1,NA,TRBV5-2,CASNPGLAGAVSYNEQFF
TRBJ1-5,few,TRBV18,CASSPDRDQPQHF
TRBJ2-1,NA,TRBV4-3,CASSQDSSGSLSEQFF
TRBJ1-5,many,TRBV15,CATSLQGASNQPQHF
TRBJ2-1,few,TRBV6-2/TRBV6-3,CASSYWLRGSYNEQFF
TRBJ1-2,few,TRBV28,CASSPDRRRYGYTF
TRBJ2-3,many,TRBV29-1,CSVEDPEGTSTDTQYF
TRBJ1-1,NA,TRBV7-9,CASNPTGPNTEAFF
TRBJ2-2,few,TRBV11-2,CASSFGQGIGGELFF
TRBJ1-2,many,TRBV5-5,CASSPQADSRYGYTF